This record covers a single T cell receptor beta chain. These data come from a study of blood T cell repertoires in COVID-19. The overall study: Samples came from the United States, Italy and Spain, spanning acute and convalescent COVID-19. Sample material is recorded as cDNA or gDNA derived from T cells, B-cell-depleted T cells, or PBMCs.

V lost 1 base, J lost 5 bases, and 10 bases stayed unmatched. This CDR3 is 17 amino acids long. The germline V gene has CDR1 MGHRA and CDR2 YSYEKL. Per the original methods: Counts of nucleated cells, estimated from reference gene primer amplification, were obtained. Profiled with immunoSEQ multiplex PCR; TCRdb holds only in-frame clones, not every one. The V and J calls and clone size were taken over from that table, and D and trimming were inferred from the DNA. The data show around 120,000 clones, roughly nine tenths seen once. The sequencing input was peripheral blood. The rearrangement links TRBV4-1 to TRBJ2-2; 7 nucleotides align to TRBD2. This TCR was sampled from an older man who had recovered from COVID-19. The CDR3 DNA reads TGCGCCAGCAGCCAAGGGTTAGGGCTAGCGGAGACCGGGGAGCTGTTTTTT. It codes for CASSQGLGLAETGELFF.